This entry is about one TCR beta chain. Its antigen remains undetermined. No much larger clone is present one base from it, and per-base qualities are unavailable. The germline ends are 11 bases apart after V is trimmed by 5 bases and J by 4 bases. From a lookup of the germline V gene, CDR1 and CDR2 are MRHNA and SNTAGT. The CDR3 sequence holds 14 residues, the cysteine and phenylalanine included. Only CDR3 DNA remains: 42 bases, in frame from the first base. RNA was isolated from bulk unsorted tissue, and RNA quality was assessed with a NanoDrop ND-1000 and an Agilent 2100. For the normal lung samples, distant non-tumor tissue was collected more than 3 cm away from the tumor edge. Newly diagnosed lung cancer patients without prior chemotherapy who had been admitted for thoracic surgery in China between August and November 2014 were enrolled as donors. Patients who had received previous radiotherapy or chemotherapy, or who had another concurrent cancer, were excluded from the study. Pieces of surgical tissue measuring about 1-2 cm3 were kept in RNAlater solution and held at -80 degrees C until needed.

The data were obtained in a study of tumor and adjacent non-tumor tissue in lung cancer (dated by TCRdb to the late 2010s). For the wider study: By cancer type, the cohort comprised approximately 12 adenocarcinoma patients, a couple of squamous cell carcinoma patients and 1 small cell lung cancer patient. Ages among the 15 or so patients ranged from roughly 30 to 85 years, there were approximately 10 men and 5 women, and disease was at TNM stage I to III. In total, sequencing yielded 95 million to 150 million productive TCRbeta reads, which works out to an average of about 4 million reads per sample. Bulk TCRbeta repertoires were compared between lung tumor tissue and matched distant non-tumor lung tissue obtained from approximately 16 lung cancer patients. TCRbeta CDR3 sequencing was performed on 25 to 35 paired specimens, with one tumor sample and one normal lung sample collected per patient.

Library generation was performed with multiplex PCR. Instrument on record: Illumina HiSeq 2500. TCRbeta libraries were constructed through three rounds of nested PCR with primers (Table S4) according to protocols modified from ARM-PCR. Before sequencing, PCR products of 200-500 bp were excised from the gel and purified with the QIAquick gel extraction kit. In the paper's pipeline: Reads were cleaned using Trimmomatic, were merged into complete CDR3 sequences using FLASH, and were assigned to V(D)J germline segments using MiTCR. Clonal diversity was computed as the inverse Simpson's index with VDJtools. A read counted as productive if the sequence was in-frame and lacked a premature stop codon. The public reads were quality trimmed at Q25 with fastp and then assembled into clones with MiXCR by TCRdb, keeping productive beta chains. Rows are unified per CDR3 protein, each entry keeping the most common DNA and genes. What appears here as the V and J calls and clone size reflects TCRdb's work, not the paper's. The sample table records about 110,000 distinct CDR3 sequences; about 63% of these occur just once. The top ten hold 15% to 20% of the sample.

The research as a whole found: The top 100 clones accounted for a significantly larger cumulative portion of the repertoire in normal lung than in tumor tissue. Only about 16 patients were included in the cohort, and the need for larger samples and more detailed clinical data was noted by the authors. TCR diversity was significantly higher in younger patients, and greater tumor TCR diversity was associated with shorter overall survival and shorter disease-free survival. Because peripheral blood was not sequenced, blood TCRbeta repertoires in the lung cancer patients of the study were not examined. Neither the sequencing platform nor unique molecular identifiers are mentioned in the methods. Tumor tissue showed significantly greater TCR diversity (inverse Simpson) than normal lung tissue (roughly 430 vs 170, P = 0.0075, Mann-Whitney U test).

The sequence links TRBV6-4 to TRBJ2-2; matching of 5 bases hints at TRBD1 as the D gene. Sequenced input: distant non-tumor lung tissue. The sequence derives from a man between 60 and 70 years old with non-small cell lung cancer. The nucleotides read TGTGCCAGCAGTCAACAGGCGAGCACCGGGGAGCTGTTTTTT. The encoded protein is CASSQQASTGELFF.